This T cell receptor (beta chain) was sequenced in a study of T cell repertoires in cytomegalovirus infection. Turning to the study itself: An indication of both CMV infection and matching HLA type came from public TCR beta signatures.

Comment on this clonotype: Its matching antigen is unknown.

This CDR3 region has 13 residues. Germline lookup yields CDR1 SQVTM and CDR2 ANQGSEA. The study's findings and limits: Carriers of CMV and the relevant HLA type were discriminated by public TCR beta frequency.

Via MiXCR, TCRdb re-called the reads, giving one row per CDR3 protein. This sample carries about 830,000 distinct CDR3 sequences, 30% to 35% of them seen once, and the ten largest clones take around 12%. The genes are TRBV29-1 and TRBJ2-3; D remains unclear. This receptor was taken from a human donor in good health (CMV status not recorded). Some clones in this sample may be carry-over from other donors' samples. This specimen was cultured CD8+ T cells from PBMCs, taken from culture after CMV antigen stimulation. CDR3 bases: TGCAGTACTCCTTGGGCTAACACAGATACGCAGTATTTT. Translating gives CSTPWANTDTQYF.